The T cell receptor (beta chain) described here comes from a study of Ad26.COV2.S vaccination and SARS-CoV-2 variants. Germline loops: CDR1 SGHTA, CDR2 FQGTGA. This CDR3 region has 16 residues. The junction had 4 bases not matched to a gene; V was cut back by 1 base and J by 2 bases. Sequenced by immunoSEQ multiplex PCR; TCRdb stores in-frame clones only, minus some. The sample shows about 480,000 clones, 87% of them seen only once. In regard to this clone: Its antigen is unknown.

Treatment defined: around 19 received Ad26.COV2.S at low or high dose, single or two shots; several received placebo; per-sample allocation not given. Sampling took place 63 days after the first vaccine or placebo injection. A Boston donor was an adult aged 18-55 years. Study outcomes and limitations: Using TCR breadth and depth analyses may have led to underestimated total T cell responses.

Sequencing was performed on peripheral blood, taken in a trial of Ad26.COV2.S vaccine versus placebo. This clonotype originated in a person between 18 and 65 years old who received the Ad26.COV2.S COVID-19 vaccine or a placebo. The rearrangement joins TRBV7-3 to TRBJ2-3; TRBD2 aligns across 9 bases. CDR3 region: CASSLNAGGFTDTQYF. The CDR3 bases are TGTGCCAGCAGCTTAAATGCGGGAGGGTTCACAGATACGCAGTATTTT. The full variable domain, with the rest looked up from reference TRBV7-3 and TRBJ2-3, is GAGVSQTPSNKVTEKGKYVELRCDPISGHTALYWYRQSLGQGPEFLIYFQGTGAADDSGLPNDRFFAVRPEGSVSTLKIQRTERGDSAVYLCASSLNAGGFTDTQYFGPGTRLTVL.